The TCR beta chain under discussion was sequenced for a study of T cell repertoires in cytomegalovirus infection (dated by TCRdb to the late 2010s). For the wider study: The HLA type of each donor mattered for the analysis, because public TCR beta signatures pointed to carriage of CMV infection along with the matching HLA type.

There are many counts of this clonotype. Its antigen is not yet known. Per-base qualities were not stored, and no clone one base away is much larger. Overall results and qualifications from the work: In the ex vivo response, HLA-C-restricted CMV-specific TCR beta clonotypes were dominant, and in two of eight donors the single most frequent clonotype came from this HLA-C-restricted group. Cumulative frequency of public TCR beta family members discriminated carriers of CMV infection plus the relevant HLA type in this cohort and an independent approximately 340-donor cohort.

The sequencer listed for this sample is Illumina HiSeq 1500. TCRdb redid the processing of the public reads, applying fastp at Q25 and MiXCR, and retained in-frame beta chains. Under each unique CDR3 protein, matching rows form one entry showing the most common genes and DNA. In this sample the table shows 310,000 or so distinct CDR3 sequences, 15% to 20% of which occur a single time. Approximately 12% of the sample is taken by the ten largest. Sequenced sample: PBMCs. This TCR came from a human donor in good health (CMV status not recorded). Some clones in this sample may be carry-over from other donors' samples.

Read as DNA, the sequence is TGTGCCAGCAGTTACTCGATGGCAGGGGGACGCTACGAGCAGTACTTC. It translates as CASSYSMAGGRYEQYF. The chain was built from TRBV6-5 and TRBJ2-7, with 7 bases matching TRBD1. CDR1 MNHEY and CDR2 SVGAGI are derived from the germline V gene. Reading from cysteine to phenylalanine, the CDR3 counts 16 amino acids. Only the CDR3 DNA stays, 48 bases, in frame from base 1. Trimmed from V: 0 bases; trimmed from J: 3 bases; junction bases lacking a gene match: 8.